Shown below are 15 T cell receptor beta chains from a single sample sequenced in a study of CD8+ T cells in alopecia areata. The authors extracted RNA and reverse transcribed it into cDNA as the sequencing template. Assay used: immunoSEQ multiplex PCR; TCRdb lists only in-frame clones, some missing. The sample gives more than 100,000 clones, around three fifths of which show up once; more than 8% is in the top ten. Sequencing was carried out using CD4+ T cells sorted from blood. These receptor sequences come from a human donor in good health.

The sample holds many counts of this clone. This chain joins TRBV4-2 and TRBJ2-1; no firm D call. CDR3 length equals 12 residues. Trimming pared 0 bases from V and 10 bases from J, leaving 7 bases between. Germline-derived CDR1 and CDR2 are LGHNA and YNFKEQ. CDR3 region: CASSQDRREQFF. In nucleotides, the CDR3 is TGTGCCAGCAGCCAAGATAGGAGAGAGCAGTTCTTC.

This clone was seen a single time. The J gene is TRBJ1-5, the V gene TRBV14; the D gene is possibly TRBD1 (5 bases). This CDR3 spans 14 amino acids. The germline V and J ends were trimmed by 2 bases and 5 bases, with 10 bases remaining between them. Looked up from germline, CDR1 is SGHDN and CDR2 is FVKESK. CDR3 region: CASSQSGIDQPQHF. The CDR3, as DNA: TGTGCCAGCAGCCAATCAGGGATTGATCAGCCCCAGCATTTT.

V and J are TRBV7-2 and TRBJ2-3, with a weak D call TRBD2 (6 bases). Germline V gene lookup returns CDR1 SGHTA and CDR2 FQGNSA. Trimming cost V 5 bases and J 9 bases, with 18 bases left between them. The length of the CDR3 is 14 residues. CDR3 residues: CASSDFVTSPTQYF. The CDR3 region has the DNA TGTGCCAGCAGCGACTTTGTGACTAGTCCCACGCAGTATTTT.

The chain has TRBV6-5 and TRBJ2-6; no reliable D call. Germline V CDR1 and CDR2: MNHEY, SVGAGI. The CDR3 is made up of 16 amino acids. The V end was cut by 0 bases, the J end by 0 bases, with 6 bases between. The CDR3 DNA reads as TGTGCCAGCAGTTACTCTTGGGGCTCTGGGGCCAACGTCCTGACTTTC. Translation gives CASSYSWGSGANVLTF.

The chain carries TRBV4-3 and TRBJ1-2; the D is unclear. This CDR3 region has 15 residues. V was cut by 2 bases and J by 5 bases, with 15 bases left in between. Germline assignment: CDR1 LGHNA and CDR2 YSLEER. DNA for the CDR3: TGCGCCAGCAGCCAACATTGGAAAGACGGTTATGGCTACACCTTC. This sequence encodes CASSQHWKDGYGYTF.

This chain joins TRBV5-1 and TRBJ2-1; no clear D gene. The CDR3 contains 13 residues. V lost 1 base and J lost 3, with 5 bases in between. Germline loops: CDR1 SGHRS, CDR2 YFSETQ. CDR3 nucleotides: TGCGCCAGCAGCTTGAACAGCTACAATGAGCAGTTCTTC. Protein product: CASSLNSYNEQFF.

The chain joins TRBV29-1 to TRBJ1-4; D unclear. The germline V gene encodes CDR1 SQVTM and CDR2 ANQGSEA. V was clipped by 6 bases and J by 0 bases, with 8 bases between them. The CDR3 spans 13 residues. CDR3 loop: CSVRFSTNEKLFF. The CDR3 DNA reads TGCAGCGTGCGGTTTTCAACTAATGAAAAACTGTTTTTT.

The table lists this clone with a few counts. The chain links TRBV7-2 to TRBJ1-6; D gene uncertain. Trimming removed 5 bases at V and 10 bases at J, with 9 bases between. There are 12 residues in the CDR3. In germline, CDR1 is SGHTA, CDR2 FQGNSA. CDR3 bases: TGTGCCAGCAGCGAACTCCGGTCACCCCTCCACTTT. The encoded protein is CASSELRSPLHF.

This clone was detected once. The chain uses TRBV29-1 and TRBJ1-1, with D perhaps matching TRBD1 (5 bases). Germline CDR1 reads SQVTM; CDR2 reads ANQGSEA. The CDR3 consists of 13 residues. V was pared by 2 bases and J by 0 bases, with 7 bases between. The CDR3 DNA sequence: TGCAGCGTTGAACGGGGGGTGAACACTGAAGCTTTCTTT. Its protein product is CSVERGVNTEAFF.

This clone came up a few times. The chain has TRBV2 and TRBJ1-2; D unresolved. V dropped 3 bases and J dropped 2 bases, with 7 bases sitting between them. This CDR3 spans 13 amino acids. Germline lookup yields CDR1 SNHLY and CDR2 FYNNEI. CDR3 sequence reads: CASSESGNYGYTF. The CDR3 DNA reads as TGTGCCAGCAGTGAGTCAGGAAACTATGGCTACACCTTC.

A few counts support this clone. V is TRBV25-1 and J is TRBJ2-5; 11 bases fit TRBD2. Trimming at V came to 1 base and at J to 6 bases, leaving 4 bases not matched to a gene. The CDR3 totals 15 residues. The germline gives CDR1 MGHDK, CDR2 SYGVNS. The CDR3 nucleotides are TGTGCCAGCAGTGAATCCGGGACTAGCGGAAAGACCCAGTACTTC. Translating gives CASSESGTSGKTQYF.

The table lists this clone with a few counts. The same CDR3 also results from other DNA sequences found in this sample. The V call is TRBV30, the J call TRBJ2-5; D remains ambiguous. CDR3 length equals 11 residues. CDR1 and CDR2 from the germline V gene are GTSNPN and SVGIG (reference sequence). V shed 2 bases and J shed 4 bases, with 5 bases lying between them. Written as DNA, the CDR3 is TGTGCCTGGAGTCTAGGAGAGACCCAGTACTTC. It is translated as CAWSLGETQYF.

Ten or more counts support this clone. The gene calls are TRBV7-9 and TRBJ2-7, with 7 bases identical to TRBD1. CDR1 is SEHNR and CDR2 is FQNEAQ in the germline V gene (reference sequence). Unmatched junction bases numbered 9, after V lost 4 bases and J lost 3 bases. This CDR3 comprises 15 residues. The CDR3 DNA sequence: TGTGCCAGCAGCTCAGGACAGGTCGGGTTCTACGAGCAGTACTTC. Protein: CASSSGQVGFYEQYF. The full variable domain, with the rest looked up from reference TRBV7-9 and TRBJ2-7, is DTGVSQNPRHKITKRGQNVTFRCDPISEHNRLYWYRQTLGQGPEFLTYFQNEAQLEKSRLLSDRFSAERPKGSFSTLEIQRTEQGDSAMYLCASSSGQVGFYEQYFGPGTRLTVT.

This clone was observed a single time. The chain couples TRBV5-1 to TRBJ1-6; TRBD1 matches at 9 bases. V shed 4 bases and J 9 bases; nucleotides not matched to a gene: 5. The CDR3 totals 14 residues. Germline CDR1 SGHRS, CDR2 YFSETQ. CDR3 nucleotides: TGCGCCAGCAGCCCGGGACAGGGCGGTTCACCCCTCCACTTT. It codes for CASSPGQGGSPLHF. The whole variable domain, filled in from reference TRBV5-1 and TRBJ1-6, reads KAGVTQTPRYLIKTRGQQVTLSCSPISGHRSVSWYQQTPGQGLQFLFEYFSETQRNKGNFPGRFSGRQFSNSRSEMNVSTLELGDSALYLCASSPGQGGSPLHFGNGTRLTVT.

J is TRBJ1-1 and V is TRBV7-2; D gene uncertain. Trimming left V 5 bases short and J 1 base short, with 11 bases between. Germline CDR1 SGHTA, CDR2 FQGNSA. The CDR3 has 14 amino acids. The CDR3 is CASSRRVTNTEAFF. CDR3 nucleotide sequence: TGTGCCAGCAGCCGCCGGGTTACGAACACTGAAGCTTTCTTT.